The 19 T cell receptor beta chains below were found in one sample sequenced in a study of blood T cell repertoires in COVID-19. Generated by immunoSEQ multiplex PCR, the TCRdb table keeps only in-frame clones and is missing some. The sample includes more than 200,000 clones, about four fifths of them seen just once. Specimen: peripheral blood. All receptors come from a man older than 75 with acute or convalescent COVID-19.

The chain combines TRBV28 with TRBJ2-7; TRBD1 aligns across 8 bases. V lost 2 bases and J lost 0; bases outside the gene matches: 12. The CDR3 contains 18 residues. Germline CDR1 reads MDHEN; CDR2 reads SYDVKM. The CDR3 nucleotides are TGTGCCAGCAGTTTAGATGACAGGGGCTCTCACTTCTCCTACGAGCAGTACTTC. Translated, it gives CASSLDDRGSHFSYEQYF.

The genes are TRBV24-1 and TRBJ1-2; D gene ambiguous. V was trimmed by 5 bases and J by 4 bases, leaving 13 bases between them. The germline V gene has CDR1 KGHDR and CDR2 SFDVKD. The CDR3 runs 14 residues. The CDR3 coding sequence is TGTGCCACCAGTGGGGCCATCGGTGGCTATGGCTACACCTTC. Translating it yields CATSGAIGGYGYTF.

The table lists this clone with a count of one. V is TRBV18 and J is TRBJ2-1, with D possibly TRBD2 on 6 matching bases. The CDR3 extends over 16 amino acids. V gave up 3 bases and J gave up 0 bases, with 12 bases separating them. CDR1 KGHSH and CDR2 LQKENI come from the germline V gene. The CDR3 DNA sequence: TGTGCCAGCTCACCCGCCCGGGGGAGCTCCTACAATGAGCAGTTCTTC. This encodes CASSPARGSSYNEQFF.

V and J are TRBV9 and TRBJ2-7; TRBD1 aligns across 12 bases. Germline loops: CDR1 SGDLS, CDR2 YYNGEE. V shed 3 bases and J 4 bases; nucleotides not matched to a gene: 8. The CDR3 is made up of 16 amino acids. The CDR3 spells CASSEGPGQGAYEQYF. The CDR3 nucleotides are TGTGCCAGCAGCGAGGGCCCGGGACAGGGGGCTTACGAGCAGTACTTC.

The V gene is TRBV12-3 or TRBV12-4, the J gene TRBJ1-2, with TRBD1 identical over 8 bases. The CDR3 loop spans 13 amino acids. With V trimmed by 6 bases and J by 8 bases, 8 bases remained unmatched. CDR3 region: CASSLIAGGGYTF. DNA for the CDR3: TGTGCCAGCAGCCTAATAGCAGGGGGCGGCTACACCTTC.

The V call is TRBV6-6, the J call TRBJ1-2; D gene unclear. V gave up 5 bases and J gave up 0 bases, with 7 bases separating them. Germline loops: CDR1 MNHNY, CDR2 SVGAGI (reference sequence). CDR3 length equals 13 residues. CDR3 amino acids: CASSPGTNYGYTF. For the CDR3, the DNA is TGTGCCAGCAGTCCGGGGACTAACTATGGCTACACCTTC.

J is TRBJ2-7 and V is TRBV20-1; 9 nucleotides align to TRBD1. Losses at the gene ends were 5 bases for V and 10 bases for J; bases not matched to a gene: 6. This CDR3 region has 11 residues. Per germline, CDR1 DFQATT and CDR2 SNEGSKA (reference sequence). CDR3 amino acids: CSALSGQGQYF. CDR3 DNA: TGCAGTGCTCTGTCGGGACAGGGACAGTACTTC.

The chain recombines TRBV7-8 with TRBJ2-1, with D uncertain. Germline V gives CDR1 SGHVS, CDR2 FQNEAQ. The germline V and J ends were trimmed by 0 bases and 9 bases, with 15 bases remaining between them. The CDR3 spans 15 residues. This CDR3 is CASSLASAPRGEQFF. CDR3 in DNA: TGTGCCAGCAGCTTAGCGTCAGCGCCCCGCGGTGAGCAGTTCTTC.

Regarding this clone: Other DNA sequences in this sample translate to the same CDR3. The gene calls are TRBV19 and TRBJ1-5, with D perhaps matching TRBD1 (5 bases). The CDR3 is made up of 13 amino acids. Germline values: CDR1 LNHDA, CDR2 SQIVND (reference sequence). V was trimmed by 3 bases and J by 4 bases, leaving 7 bases between them. The CDR3 DNA is TGTGCCAGTAGTATCCCAGGGAATCAGCCCCAGCATTTT. Protein product: CASSIPGNQPQHF. The full variable domain, completed using reference TRBV19 and TRBJ1-5, is DGGITQSPKYLFRKEGQNVTLSCEQNLNHDAMYWYRQDPGQGLRLIYYSQIVNDFQKGDIAEGYSVSREKKESFPLTVTSAQKNPTAFYLCASSIPGNQPQHFGDGTRLSIL.

This clone was counted only a few times. The chain employs TRBV11-1 and TRBJ2-3; D possibly corresponds to TRBD2 (6 bases). This CDR3 comprises 16 residues. The germline CDR1 and CDR2 sequences are SGHAT and FQDESV (reference sequence). V was clipped by 3 bases and J by 3 bases, with 16 bases between them. This CDR3 reads CASSLRLVSLTDTQYF. As DNA, the CDR3 is TGTGCCAGCAGCTTGCGACTAGTTTCCCTTACAGATACGCAGTATTTT.

This clone was picked up one time. The chain is built from TRBV19 and TRBJ1-1, with TRBD1 identical over 11 bases. Germline CDR1 LNHDA, CDR2 SQIVND (reference sequence). V gave up 7 bases and J gave up 5 bases; unmatched junction bases: 6. The CDR3 is 14 amino acids. CDR3 bases: TGTGCCAGTACCCCGGACAGGGGGCATACTGAAGCTTTCTTT. It translates to CASTPDRGHTEAFF.

This clone has more than one count but fewer than ten. The chain joins TRBV19 to TRBJ1-5; the match to TRBD1 covers 7 bases. The ends lost 4 bases at V and 0 bases at J; junction bases unmatched: 6. From germline, CDR1 is LNHDA and CDR2 SQIVND (reference sequence). The CDR3 spans 16 residues. As DNA, the CDR3 is TGTGCCAGTAGTAGTCGACAGGGCTTTAGCAATCAGCCCCAGCATTTT. Protein product: CASSSRQGFSNQPQHF.

The chain is built from TRBV2 and TRBJ2-7; 12 positions match TRBD1. The V segment lost 10 bases and the J segment 5 bases; nucleotides outside the gene matches: 9. Germline V gives CDR1 SNHLY, CDR2 FYNNEI. This CDR3 spans 14 amino acids. The CDR3 spells CATLSGQGAHEQYF. DNA of the CDR3: TGTGCCACCCTGTCGGGACAGGGGGCCCACGAGCAGTACTTC.

This clone was recorded only once. The gene calls are TRBV7-2 and TRBJ2-7; 8 bases fit TRBD2. Germline V gives CDR1 SGHTA, CDR2 FQGNSA. V lost 8 bases and J lost 7; bases outside the gene matches: 16. The CDR3 is made up of 15 amino acids. The CDR3 DNA is TGTGCCAGCGGCCAGGGCGGGAGGCCCCCGGGTGAGCAGTACTTC. It specifies CASGQGGRPPGEQYF. The variable domain in full, with the rest retrieved from reference TRBV7-2 and TRBJ2-7, is GAGVSQSPSNKVTEKGKDVELRCDPISGHTALYWYRQSLGQGLEFLIYFQGNSAPDKSGLPSDRFSAERTGGSVSTLTIQRTQQEDSAVYLCASGQGGRPPGEQYFGPGTRLTVT.

The chain employs TRBV18 and TRBJ2-1, with TRBD1 matching 10 bases. The CDR3 length is 15 residues. V lost 4 bases to trimming and J lost 4 bases; unmatched junction nucleotides: 4. CDR1 is KGHSH, CDR2 LQKENI, per germline. CDR3 amino acids: CASSRQGAGYNEQFF. Here the CDR3 DNA reads TGTGCCAGCTCACGACAGGGGGCAGGGTACAATGAGCAGTTCTTC.

J is TRBJ2-7 and V is TRBV18; 7 bases are a match to TRBD1. CDR3 length equals 14 residues. J was trimmed by 5 bases and V by 3 bases; bases with no gene match: 7. Per germline, CDR1 KGHSH and CDR2 LQKENI. Here the CDR3 reads CASSPRGQSDEQYF. The CDR3 coding sequence is TGTGCCAGCTCACCTCGGGGACAGTCGGACGAGCAGTACTTC.

J is TRBJ1-1 and V is TRBV18, with TRBD1 as a possible D gene (6 bases). The CDR3 has 13 residues. Trimming stripped 2 bases from V and 7 bases from J, with 11 bases between. Germline V gives CDR1 KGHSH, CDR2 LQKENI. As DNA, the CDR3 is TGTGCCAGCTCACCAGACAGGCCCCATGAAGCTTTCTTT. It specifies CASSPDRPHEAFF.

The rearrangement joins TRBV2 to TRBJ2-3; D unclear. CDR1 is SNHLY, CDR2 FYNNEI, per germline. The CDR3 has 13 residues. V lost 10 bases and J lost 6, with 17 bases in between. The CDR3 protein is CAILLVAPDTQYF. The CDR3 nucleotides are TGTGCCATCCTCCTGGTAGCCCCGGATACGCAGTATTTT.

The chain joins TRBV30 to TRBJ1-1; TRBD1 might be the D (6 bases). The germline V gene has CDR1 GTSNPN and CDR2 SVGIG (reference sequence). Between the trimmed V and J ends, which lost 2 bases and 4 bases, there was a span of 11 bases. The CDR3 sequence is 13 residues long. This CDR3 is CAWSQGGSTEAFF. The CDR3 DNA follows: TGTGCCTGGAGTCAAGGGGGTAGCACTGAAGCTTTCTTT.